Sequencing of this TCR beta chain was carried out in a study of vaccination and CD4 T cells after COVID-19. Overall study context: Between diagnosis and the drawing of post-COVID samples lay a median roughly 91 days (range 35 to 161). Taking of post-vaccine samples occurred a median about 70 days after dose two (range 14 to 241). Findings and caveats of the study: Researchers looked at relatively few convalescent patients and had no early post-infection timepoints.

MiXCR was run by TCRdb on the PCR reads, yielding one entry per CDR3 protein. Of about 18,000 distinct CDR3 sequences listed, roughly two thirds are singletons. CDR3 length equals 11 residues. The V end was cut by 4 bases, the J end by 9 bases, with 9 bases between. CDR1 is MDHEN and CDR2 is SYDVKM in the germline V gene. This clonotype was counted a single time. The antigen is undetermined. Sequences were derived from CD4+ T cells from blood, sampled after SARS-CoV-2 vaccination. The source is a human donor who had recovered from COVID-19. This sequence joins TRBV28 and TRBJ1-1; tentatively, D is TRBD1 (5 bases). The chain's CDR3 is CASSSGTQAFF. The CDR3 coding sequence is TGTGCCAGCAGTTCCGGGACGCAAGCTTTCTTT.